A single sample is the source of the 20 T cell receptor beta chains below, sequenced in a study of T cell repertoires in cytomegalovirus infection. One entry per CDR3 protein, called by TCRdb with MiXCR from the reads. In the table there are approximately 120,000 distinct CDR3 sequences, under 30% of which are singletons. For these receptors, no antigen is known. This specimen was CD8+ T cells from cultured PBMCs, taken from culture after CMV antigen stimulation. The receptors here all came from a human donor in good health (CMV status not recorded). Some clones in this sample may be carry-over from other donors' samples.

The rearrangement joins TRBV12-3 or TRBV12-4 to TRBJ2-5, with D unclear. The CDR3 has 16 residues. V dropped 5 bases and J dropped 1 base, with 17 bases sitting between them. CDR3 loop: CASSPFPGPPQETQYF. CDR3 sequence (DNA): TGTGCCAGCAGTCCCTTCCCCGGACCCCCCCAAGAGACCCAGTACTTC.

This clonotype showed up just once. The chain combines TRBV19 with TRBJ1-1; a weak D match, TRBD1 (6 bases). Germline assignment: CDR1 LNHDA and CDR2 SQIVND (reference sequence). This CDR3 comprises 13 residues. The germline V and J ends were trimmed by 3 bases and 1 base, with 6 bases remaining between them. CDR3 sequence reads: CASSMDRNTEAFF. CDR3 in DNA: TGTGCCAGTAGTATGGACAGGAACACTGAAGCTTTCTTT.

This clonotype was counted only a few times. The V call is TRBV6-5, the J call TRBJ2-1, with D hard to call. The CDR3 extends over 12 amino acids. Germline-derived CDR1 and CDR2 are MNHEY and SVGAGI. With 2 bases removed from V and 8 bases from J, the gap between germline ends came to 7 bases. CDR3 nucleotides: TGTGCCAGCAGTTACAGTTTGGATGAGCAGTTCTTC. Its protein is CASSYSLDEQFF.

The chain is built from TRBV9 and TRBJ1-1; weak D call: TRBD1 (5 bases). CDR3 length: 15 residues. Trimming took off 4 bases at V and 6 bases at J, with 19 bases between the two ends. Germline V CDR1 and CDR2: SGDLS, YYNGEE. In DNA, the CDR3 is TGTGCCAGCAGCCCTCCGGGGAAGGTGGGGGCTGAAGCTTTCTTT. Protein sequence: CASSPPGKVGAEAFF.

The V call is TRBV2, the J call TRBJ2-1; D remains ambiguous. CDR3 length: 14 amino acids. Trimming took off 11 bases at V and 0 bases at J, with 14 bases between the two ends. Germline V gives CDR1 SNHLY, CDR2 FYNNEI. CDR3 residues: CAEKRESSYNEQFF. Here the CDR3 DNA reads TGTGCCGAGAAAAGGGAAAGCTCCTACAATGAGCAGTTCTTC.

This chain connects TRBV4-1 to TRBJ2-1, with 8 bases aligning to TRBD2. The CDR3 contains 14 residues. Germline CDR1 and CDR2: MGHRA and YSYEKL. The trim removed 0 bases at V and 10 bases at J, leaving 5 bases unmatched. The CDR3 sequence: CASSQERTSREQFF. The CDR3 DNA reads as TGCGCCAGCAGCCAAGAAAGGACTAGCAGGGAGCAGTTCTTC.

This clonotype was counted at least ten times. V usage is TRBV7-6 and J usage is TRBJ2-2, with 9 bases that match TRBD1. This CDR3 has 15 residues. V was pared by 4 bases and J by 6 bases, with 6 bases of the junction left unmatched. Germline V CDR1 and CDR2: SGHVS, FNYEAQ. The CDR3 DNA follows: TGTGCCAGCAGCTGGGACAGGGACCCTTCCGGGGAGCTGTTTTTT. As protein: CASSWDRDPSGELFF.

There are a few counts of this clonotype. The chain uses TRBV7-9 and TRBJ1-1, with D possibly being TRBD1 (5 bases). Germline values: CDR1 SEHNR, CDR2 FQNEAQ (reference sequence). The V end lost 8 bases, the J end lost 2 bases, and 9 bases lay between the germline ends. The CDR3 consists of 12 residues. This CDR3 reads CASGGENTEAFF. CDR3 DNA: TGTGCCAGCGGGGGGGAAAACACTGAAGCTTTCTTT.

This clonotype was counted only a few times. This CDR3 is CASSPYASDEQFF. In DNA form, the CDR3 reads TGTGCCAGCTCACCATATGCGTCAGATGAGCAGTTCTTC. The chain recombines TRBV18 with TRBJ2-1; no clear D. The CDR3 has 13 amino acids. Trimming took off 2 bases at V and 8 bases at J, with 10 bases between the two ends. Germline CDR1 reads KGHSH; CDR2 reads LQKENI. The whole variable domain, remainder taken from reference TRBV18 and TRBJ2-1, is NAGVMQNPRHLVRRRGQEARLRCSPMKGHSHVYWYRQLPEEGLKFMVYLQKENIIDESGMPKERFSAEFPKEGPSILRIQQVVRGDSAAYFCASSPYASDEQFFGPGTRLTVL.

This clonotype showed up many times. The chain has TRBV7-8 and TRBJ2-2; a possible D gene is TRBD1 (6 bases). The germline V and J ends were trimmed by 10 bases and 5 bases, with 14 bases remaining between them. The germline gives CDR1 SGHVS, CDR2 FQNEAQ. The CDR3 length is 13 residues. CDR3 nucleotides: TGTGCCAACCTACAAACAGGGACCGGGGAGCTGTTTTTT. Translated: CANLQTGTGELFF.

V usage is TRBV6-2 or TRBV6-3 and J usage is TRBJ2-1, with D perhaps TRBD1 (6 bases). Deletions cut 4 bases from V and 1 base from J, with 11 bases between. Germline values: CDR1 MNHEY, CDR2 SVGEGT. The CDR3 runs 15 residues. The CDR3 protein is CASSSIQGSYNEQFF. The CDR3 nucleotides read TGTGCCAGCAGTTCCATACAGGGTTCCTACAATGAGCAGTTCTTC.

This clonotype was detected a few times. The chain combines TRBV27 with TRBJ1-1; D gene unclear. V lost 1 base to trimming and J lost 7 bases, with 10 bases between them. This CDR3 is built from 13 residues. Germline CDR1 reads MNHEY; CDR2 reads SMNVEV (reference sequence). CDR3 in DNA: TGTGCCAGCAGTTTATTGGCGGACGGTGAAGCTTTCTTT. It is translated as CASSLLADGEAFF.

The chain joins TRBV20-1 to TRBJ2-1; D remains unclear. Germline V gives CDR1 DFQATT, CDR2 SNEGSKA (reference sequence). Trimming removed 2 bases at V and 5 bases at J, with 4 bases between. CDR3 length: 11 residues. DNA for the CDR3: TGCAGTGCTAGACGGGACAATGAGCAGTTCTTC. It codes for CSARRDNEQFF.

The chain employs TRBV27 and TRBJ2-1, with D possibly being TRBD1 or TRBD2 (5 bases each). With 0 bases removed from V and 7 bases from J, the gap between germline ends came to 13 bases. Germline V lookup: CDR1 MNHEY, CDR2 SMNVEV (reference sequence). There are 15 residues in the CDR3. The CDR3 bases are TGTGCCAGCAGTTTATCGGGGGTAATAAGGAATGAGCAGTTCTTC. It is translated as CASSLSGVIRNEQFF.

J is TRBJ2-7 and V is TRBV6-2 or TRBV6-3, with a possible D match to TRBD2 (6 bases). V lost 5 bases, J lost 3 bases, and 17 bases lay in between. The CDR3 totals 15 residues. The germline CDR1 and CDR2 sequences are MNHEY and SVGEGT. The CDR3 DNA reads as TGTGCCAGCAGTCCCCCGGCGGGGCAACGCTACGAGCAGTACTTC. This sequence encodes CASSPPAGQRYEQYF.

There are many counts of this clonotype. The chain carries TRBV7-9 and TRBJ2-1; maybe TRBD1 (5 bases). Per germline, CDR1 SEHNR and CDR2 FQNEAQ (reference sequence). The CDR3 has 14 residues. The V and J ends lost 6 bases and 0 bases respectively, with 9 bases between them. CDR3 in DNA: TGTGCCAGCAGGGACATAGGCTCCTACAATGAGCAGTTCTTC. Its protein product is CASRDIGSYNEQFF.

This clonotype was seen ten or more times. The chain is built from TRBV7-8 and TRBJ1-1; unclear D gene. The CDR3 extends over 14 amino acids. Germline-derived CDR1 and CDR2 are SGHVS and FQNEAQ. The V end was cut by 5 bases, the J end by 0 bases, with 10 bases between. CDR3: CASSAGSLNTEAFF. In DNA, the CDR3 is TGTGCCAGCAGCGCAGGCAGTTTGAACACTGAAGCTTTCTTT.

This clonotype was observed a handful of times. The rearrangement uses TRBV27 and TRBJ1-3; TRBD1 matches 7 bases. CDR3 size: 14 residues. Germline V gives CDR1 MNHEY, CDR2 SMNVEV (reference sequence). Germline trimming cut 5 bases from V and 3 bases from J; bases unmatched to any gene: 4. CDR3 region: CASSPRGHGNTIYF. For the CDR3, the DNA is TGTGCCAGCAGTCCGAGGGGGCATGGAAACACCATATATTTT.

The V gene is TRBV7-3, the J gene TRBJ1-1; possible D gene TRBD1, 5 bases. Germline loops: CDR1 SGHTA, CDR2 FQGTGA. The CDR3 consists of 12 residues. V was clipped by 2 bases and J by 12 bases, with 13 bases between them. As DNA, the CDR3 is TGTGCCAGCAGCTTAGGAGATCTGGACACTTTCTTT. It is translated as CASSLGDLDTFF.

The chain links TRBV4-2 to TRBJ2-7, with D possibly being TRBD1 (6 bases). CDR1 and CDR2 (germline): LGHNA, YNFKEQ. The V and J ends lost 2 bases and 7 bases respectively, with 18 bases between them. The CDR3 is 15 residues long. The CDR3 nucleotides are TGTGCCAGCAGCCAAACCACAGGGCGCAGGATTGAGCAGTACTTC. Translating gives CASSQTTGRRIEQYF.